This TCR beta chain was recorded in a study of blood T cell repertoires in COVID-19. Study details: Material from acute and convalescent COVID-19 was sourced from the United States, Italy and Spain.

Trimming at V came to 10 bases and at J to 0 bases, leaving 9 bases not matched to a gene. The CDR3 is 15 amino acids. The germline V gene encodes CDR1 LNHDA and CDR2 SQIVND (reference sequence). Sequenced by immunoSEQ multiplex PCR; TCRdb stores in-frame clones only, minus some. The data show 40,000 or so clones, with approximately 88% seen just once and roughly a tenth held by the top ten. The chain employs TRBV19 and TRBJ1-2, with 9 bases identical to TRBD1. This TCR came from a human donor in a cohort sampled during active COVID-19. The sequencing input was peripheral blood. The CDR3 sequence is CATTGQGGPNYGYTF. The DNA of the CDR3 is TGTGCCACAACGGGACAGGGAGGGCCTAACTATGGCTACACCTTC.